Included here is one T cell receptor (beta chain) sequence, with context. This sample is drawn from a study of T cell changes during pregnancy in multiple sclerosis. V shed 8 bases and J shed 11 bases, with 15 bases lying between them. Germline V lookup: CDR1 SNHLY, CDR2 FYNNEI. This CDR3 spans 11 amino acids. Profiling relied on immunoSEQ multiplex PCR, and the TCRdb table lists in-frame clones only, not all of them. The repertoire holds approximately 100,000 clones, with roughly nine tenths as singletons. The TCR originated in a female donor with multiple sclerosis, enrolled in a pregnancy study. The sample consisted of peripheral blood, taken after pregnancy. This chain uses TRBV2 with TRBJ1-1; D remains unclear. The CDR3 region is CASGASLGAFF. CDR3 sequence (DNA): TGTGCCAGCGGTGCCAGCCTGGGCGCTTTCTTT.